The 13 T cell receptor beta chains in this list originate from one sample, sequenced in a study of cytomegalovirus exposure and HLA in healthy donors. With 60 Vbeta and 13 Jbeta primers, the PCR was carried out. Generated by immunoSEQ multiplex PCR, the TCRdb table keeps only in-frame clones and is missing some. Here the sample spans roughly 180,000 clones, 84% being singletons. The specimen was PBMCs. These receptors were obtained from a girl aged 5-17 years in good health and CMV-seropositive.

In this sample, this clone turned up once. The V gene is TRBV6-1, the J gene TRBJ1-6, with a possible D match to TRBD1 (5 bases). The CDR3 has 13 amino acids. Germline-derived CDR1 and CDR2 are MNHNS and SASEGT. V was shortened by 10 bases and J by 3 bases, with 10 bases between the two germline ends. CDR3 region: CAIRQYYNSPLHF. In DNA, the CDR3 is TGTGCCATAAGACAGTACTATAATTCACCCCTCCACTTT.

This chain links TRBV29-1 with TRBJ1-1; D gene ambiguous. The CDR3 has 13 residues. Trimming removed 1 base from V and 1 base from J, with 7 bases in between. Germline-derived CDR1 and CDR2 are SQVTM and ANQGSEA. CDR3 DNA: TGCAGCGTTGAAGTTCAGGCGAACACTGAAGCTTTCTTT. Protein product: CSVEVQANTEAFF.

This clone occurred a few times. The chain combines TRBV25-1 with TRBJ1-2; D ambiguous. V was shortened by 4 bases and J by 3 bases, with 6 bases between the two germline ends. The germline gives CDR1 MGHDK, CDR2 SYGVNS. This CDR3 is 12 amino acids long. Written as DNA, the CDR3 is TGTGCCAGCAGTGGTGGGCACTATGGCTACACCTTC. It specifies CASSGGHYGYTF.

Here the CDR3 reads CASSLVLTNEKLFF. CDR3 bases: TGTGCCAGCAGCTTAGTGTTGACAAATGAAAAACTGTTTTTT. V gene TRBV7-2 combines with J gene TRBJ1-4; no reliable D call. CDR3 length: 14 amino acids. Trimming cost V 1 base and J 5 bases, with 8 bases left between them. Germline V gene data show CDR1 as SGHTA and CDR2 as FQGNSA.

The genes are TRBV7-9 and TRBJ2-7; tentatively, D is TRBD1 (5 bases). This CDR3 contains 13 residues. Germline values: CDR1 SEHNR, CDR2 FQNEAQ (reference sequence). Deletions cut 5 bases from V and 6 bases from J, with 14 bases between. As DNA, the CDR3 is TGTGCCAGCAGCGTTCAGGGTTTGAGCGAGCAGTACTTC. It specifies CASSVQGLSEQYF.

The J gene is TRBJ2-7, the V gene TRBV9, with D tentatively TRBD1 (6 bases). V was trimmed by 4 bases and J by 4 bases, leaving 15 bases between them. CDR3 length: 14 residues. Germline V gene sequence: CDR1 SGDLS, CDR2 YYNGEE. CDR3 in amino acids: CASSSGMGAYEQYF. The CDR3 DNA is TGTGCCAGCAGCTCCGGGATGGGGGCGTACGAGCAGTACTTC. The full variable domain, in which reference TRBV9 and TRBJ2-7 provide the parts outside the CDR3, is DSGVTQTPKHLITATGQRVTLRCSPRSGDLSVYWYQQSLDQGLQFLIQYYNGEERAKGNILERFSAQQFPDLHSELNLSSLELGDSALYFCASSSGMGAYEQYFGPGTRLTVT.

The chain combines TRBV5-6 with TRBJ1-6, with a possible D match to TRBD1 (5 bases). The CDR3 contains 16 residues. The V and J ends lost 0 bases and 3 bases respectively, with 10 bases between them. CDR1 SGHDT and CDR2 YYEEEE come from the germline V gene. CDR3 loop: CASSLGGTNYNSPLHF. The CDR3 DNA is TGTGCCAGCAGCTTGGGGGGCACGAACTATAATTCACCCCTCCACTTT.

This chain uses TRBV13 with TRBJ1-6; TRBD1 matches at 8 bases. V dropped 5 bases and J dropped 6; count of bases not matched to a gene: 9. The CDR3 runs 16 residues. The V gene's germline CDR1 is PRHDT and CDR2 FYEKMQ (reference sequence). Here the CDR3 reads CASSGSGTGLNSPLHF. The CDR3 DNA reads as TGTGCCAGCAGCGGATCCGGGACAGGCCTTAATTCACCCCTCCACTTT.

V and J are TRBV27 and TRBJ1-5; 7 bases are shared with TRBD1. Germline V gene lookup returns CDR1 MNHEY and CDR2 SMNVEV (reference sequence). The CDR3 is 15 residues long. Trimming at V came to 8 bases and at J to 8 bases, leaving 15 bases not matched to a gene. As DNA, the CDR3 is TGTGCCAGCGGATCCGGACAGGTCCTGAGGGAGCCCCAGCATTTT. The encoded protein is CASGSGQVLREPQHF.

Written as DNA, the CDR3 is TGTGCCAGTAGTAGCGCCGGGACAGGGTTGCGCAATCAGCCCCAGCATTTT. Its translation is CASSSAGTGLRNQPQHF. The genes are TRBV19 and TRBJ1-5, with 9 positions matching TRBD1. This CDR3 is built from 17 residues. CDR1 and CDR2 (germline): LNHDA, SQIVND (reference sequence). Germline trimming cut 4 bases from V and 2 bases from J; bases unmatched to any gene: 9.

This chain joins TRBV18 and TRBJ1-2; a weak D match, TRBD1 (6 bases). Trimming stripped 6 bases from V and 9 bases from J, with 20 bases between. The germline V gene encodes CDR1 KGHSH and CDR2 LQKENI. The CDR3 loop spans 14 amino acids. CDR3 protein: CASSPSGGAWSYTF. In DNA form, the CDR3 reads TGTGCCAGCTCTCCTTCTGGGGGGGCTTGGAGCTACACCTTC.

This clone was recorded a few times. The V call is TRBV10-3, the J call TRBJ1-1; tentative D call: TRBD1 (5 bases). CDR3 length equals 15 residues. Germline CDR1 is ENHRY and CDR2 is SYGVKD. Deletions cut 7 bases from V and 0 bases from J, with 15 bases between. The CDR3 is CAITDSPHMNTEAFF. CDR3 sequence (DNA): TGTGCCATCACCGACAGTCCTCACATGAACACTGAAGCTTTCTTT.

The V gene is TRBV30, the J gene TRBJ2-5; 7 bases line up with TRBD2. The CDR3 has 12 amino acids. Germline CDR1 and CDR2: GTSNPN and SVGIG (reference sequence). V lost 4 bases and J lost 5; bases outside the gene matches: 4. CDR3 sequence reads: CAWNRGGETQYF. As DNA, the CDR3 is TGTGCCTGGAATCGGGGAGGGGAGACCCAGTACTTC.